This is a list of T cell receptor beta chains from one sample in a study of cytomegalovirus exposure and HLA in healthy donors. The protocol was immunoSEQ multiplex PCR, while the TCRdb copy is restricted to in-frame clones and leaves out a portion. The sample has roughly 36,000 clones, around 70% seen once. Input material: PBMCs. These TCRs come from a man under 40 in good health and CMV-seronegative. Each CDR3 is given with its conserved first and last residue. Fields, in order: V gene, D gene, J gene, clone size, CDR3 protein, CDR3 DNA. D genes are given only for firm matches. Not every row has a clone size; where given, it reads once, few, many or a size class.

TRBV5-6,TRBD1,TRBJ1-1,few,CASSLRTGVEAFF,TGTGCCAGCAGCCTAAGGACAGGGGTTGAAGCTTTCTTT
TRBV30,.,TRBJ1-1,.,CAWSMDSRAEAFF,TGTGCCTGGAGTATGGACTCTCGAGCTGAAGCTTTCTTT
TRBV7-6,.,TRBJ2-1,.,CASSLMSLGNEQFF,TGTGCCAGCAGCTTAATGTCTCTCGGCAATGAGCAGTTCTTC
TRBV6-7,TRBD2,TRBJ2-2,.,CASSYSEETSDSGELFF,TGTGCCAGCAGTTACTCGGAGGAGACTAGCGATTCCGGGGAGCTGTTTTTT
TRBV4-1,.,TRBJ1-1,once,CASSQVRTRGAGTEAFF,TGCGCCAGCAGCCAAGTTCGGACCCGGGGGGCGGGCACTGAAGCTTTCTTT
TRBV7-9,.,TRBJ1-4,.,CASTLWDIGVSLDSGKLFF,TGTGCCAGCACTCTATGGGATATCGGGGTTTCCCTTGATAGTGGAAAACTGTTTTTT
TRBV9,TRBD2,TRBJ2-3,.,CASSVAGGLADTQYF,TGTGCCAGCAGCGTAGCGGGGGGGCTGGCAGATACGCAGTATTTT
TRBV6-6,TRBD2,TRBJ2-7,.,CASSYQSGRDEQYF,TGTGCCAGCAGTTACCAAAGCGGGAGGGACGAGCAGTACTTC
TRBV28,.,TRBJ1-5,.,CASSLVGGTNQPQHF,TGTGCCAGCAGTTTAGTCGGGGGAACCAATCAGCCCCAGCATTTT
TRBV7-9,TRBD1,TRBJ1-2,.,CASSTSGQGLLGYTF,TGTGCCAGCAGCACGTCAGGACAGGGGTTACTTGGCTACACCTTC
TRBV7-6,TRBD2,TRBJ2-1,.,CASSLAGLAVSNEQFF,TGTGCCAGCAGCTTAGCTGGGCTAGCGGTTTCCAATGAGCAGTTCTTC
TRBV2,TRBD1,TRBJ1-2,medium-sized,CASSGTGIALGYTF,TGTGCCAGCAGTGGGACAGGAATTGCCCTTGGCTACACCTTC
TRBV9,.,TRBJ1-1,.,CASSGGGERNTEAFF,TGTGCCAGCAGCGGGGGAGGGGAAAGGAACACTGAAGCTTTCTTT
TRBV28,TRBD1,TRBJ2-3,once,CASSLRTGGWTDTQYF,TGTGCCAGCAGTCTCCGGACAGGGGGATGGACAGATACGCAGTATTTT
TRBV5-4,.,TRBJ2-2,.,CASSFMTGSNTGELFF,TGTGCCAGCAGCTTTATGACAGGTTCGAACACCGGGGAGCTGTTTTTT
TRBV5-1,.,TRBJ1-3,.,CASSLGLPGAGNTIYF,TGCGCCAGCAGCTTGGGGTTGCCGGGTGCTGGAAACACCATATATTTT